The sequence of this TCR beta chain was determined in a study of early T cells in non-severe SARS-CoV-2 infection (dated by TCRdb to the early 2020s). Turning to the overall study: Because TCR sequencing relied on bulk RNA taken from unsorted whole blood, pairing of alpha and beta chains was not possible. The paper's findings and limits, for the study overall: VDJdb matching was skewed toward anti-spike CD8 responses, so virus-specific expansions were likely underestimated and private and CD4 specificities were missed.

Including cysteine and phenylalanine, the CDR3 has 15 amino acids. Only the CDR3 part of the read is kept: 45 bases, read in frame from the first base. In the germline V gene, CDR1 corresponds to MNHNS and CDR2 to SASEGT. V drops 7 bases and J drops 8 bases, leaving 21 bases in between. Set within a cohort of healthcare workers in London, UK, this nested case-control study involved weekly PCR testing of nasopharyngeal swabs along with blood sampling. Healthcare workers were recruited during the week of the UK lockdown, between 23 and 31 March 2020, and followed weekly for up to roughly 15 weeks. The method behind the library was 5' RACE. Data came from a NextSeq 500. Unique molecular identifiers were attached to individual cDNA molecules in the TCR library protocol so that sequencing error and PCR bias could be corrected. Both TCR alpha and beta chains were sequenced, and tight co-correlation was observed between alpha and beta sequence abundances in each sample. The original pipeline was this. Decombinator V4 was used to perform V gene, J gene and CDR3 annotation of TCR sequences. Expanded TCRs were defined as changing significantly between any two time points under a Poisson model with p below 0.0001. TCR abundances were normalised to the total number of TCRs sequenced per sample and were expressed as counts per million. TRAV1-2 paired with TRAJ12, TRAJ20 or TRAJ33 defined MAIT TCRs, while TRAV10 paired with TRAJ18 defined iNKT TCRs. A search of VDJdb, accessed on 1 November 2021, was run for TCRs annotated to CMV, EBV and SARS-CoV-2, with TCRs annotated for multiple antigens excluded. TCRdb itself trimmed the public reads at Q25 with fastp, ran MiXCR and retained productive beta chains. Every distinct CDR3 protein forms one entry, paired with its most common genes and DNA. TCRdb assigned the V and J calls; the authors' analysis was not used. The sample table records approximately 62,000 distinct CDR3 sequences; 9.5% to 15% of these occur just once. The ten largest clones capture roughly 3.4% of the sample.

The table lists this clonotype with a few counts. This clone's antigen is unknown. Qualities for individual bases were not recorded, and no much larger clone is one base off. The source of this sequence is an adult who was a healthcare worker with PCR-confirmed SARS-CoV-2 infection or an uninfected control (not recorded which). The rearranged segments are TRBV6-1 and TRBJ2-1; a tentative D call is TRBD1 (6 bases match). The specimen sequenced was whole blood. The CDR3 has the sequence CASIFLGTPGDEQFF. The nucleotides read TGTGCCAGCATCTTTCTCGGGACCCCAGGGGATGAGCAGTTCTTC.